This is a list of T cell receptor beta chains from one sample in a study of CD8 T cells in ankylosing spondylitis. MiXCR, run by TCRdb on the 5' RACE reads, gives a single entry per CDR3 protein. Of some 130,000 distinct CDR3 sequences in the sample, over 9.5% were seen once. What was sequenced was blood, either unsorted or a sorted T cell fraction (not recorded which). Every receptor here comes from a female donor with ankylosing spondylitis or in good health (not recorded which). CDR3s include the opening cysteine and the closing phenylalanine or tryptophan. The order of the fields is D gene, J gene, clone size, V gene, CDR3 protein, CDR3 DNA. D genes are given only for firm matches. The size of a clone is reported for some rows only, either as once, few or many, or as a class for expanded clones.

D gene: -; J gene: TRBJ2-5; clone size: few; V gene: TRBV5-1; CDR3 protein: CASSPPSLYIETQYF; CDR3 DNA: TGCGCCAGCAGCCCACCAAGTCTTTATATCGAGACCCAGTACTTC
D gene: TRBD2; J gene: TRBJ2-4; clone size: many; V gene: TRBV20-1; CDR3 protein: CSARDVSGRAGNIQYF; CDR3 DNA: TGCAGTGCTAGAGATGTTAGCGGGAGGGCCGGAAACATTCAGTACTTC
D gene: -; J gene: TRBJ1-3; clone size: many; V gene: TRBV4-1; CDR3 protein: CASSPTDSGGNTIYF; CDR3 DNA: TGCGCCAGCAGCCCTACCGACTCGGGCGGAAACACCATATATTTT
D gene: -; J gene: TRBJ1-2; clone size: many; V gene: TRBV5-6; CDR3 protein: CASNFFGTGQLYGYTF; CDR3 DNA: TGTGCCAGCAACTTTTTCGGGACCGGACAGCTCTATGGCTACACCTTC
D gene: -; J gene: TRBJ2-1; clone size: -; V gene: TRBV20-1; CDR3 protein: CSGGRAPNNEQFF; CDR3 DNA: TGCAGTGGGGGGCGCGCTCCCAACAATGAGCAGTTCTTC
D gene: TRBD1; J gene: TRBJ2-2; clone size: many; V gene: TRBV5-1; CDR3 protein: CASSSLGQGPGELFF; CDR3 DNA: TGCGCCAGCAGTTCTCTGGGACAGGGACCCGGGGAGCTGTTTTTT
D gene: -; J gene: TRBJ1-1; clone size: -; V gene: TRBV3-1; CDR3 protein: CACCQDSPVNTEAFF; CDR3 DNA: TGTGCCTGCTGCCAAGATTCCCCCGTCAACACTGAAGCTTTCTTT
D gene: -; J gene: TRBJ2-2; clone size: few; V gene: TRBV7-8; CDR3 protein: CASSLDGWGGELFF; CDR3 DNA: TGTGCCAGCAGCTTAGATGGGTGGGGCGGGGAGCTGTTTTTT
D gene: -; J gene: TRBJ2-1; clone size: many; V gene: TRBV20-1; CDR3 protein: CSVQGSSNEQFF; CDR3 DNA: TGCAGTGTCCAGGGATCCTCCAATGAGCAGTTCTTC
D gene: TRBD1; J gene: TRBJ1-2; clone size: many; V gene: TRBV12-3/TRBV12-4; CDR3 protein: CASSPGQGANYGYTF; CDR3 DNA: TGTGCCAGCAGTCCTGGACAGGGGGCGAACTATGGCTACACCTTC
D gene: -; J gene: TRBJ2-3; clone size: few; V gene: TRBV5-1; CDR3 protein: CASSLDWQGSSGQYF; CDR3 DNA: TGCGCCAGCAGCTTGGATTGGCAGGGGTCCTCCGGGCAGTATTTT
D gene: TRBD2; J gene: TRBJ2-2; clone size: -; V gene: TRBV7-6; CDR3 protein: CAVGVRGENTGELFF; CDR3 DNA: TGTGCCGTAGGGGTGCGGGGGGAAAACACCGGGGAGCTGTTTTTT
D gene: TRBD1; J gene: TRBJ1-5; clone size: many; V gene: TRBV20-1; CDR3 protein: CSALRTGLSNQPQHF; CDR3 DNA: TGCAGTGCTCTTAGGACAGGTCTTAGCAATCAGCCCCAGCATTTT
D gene: TRBD1; J gene: TRBJ2-7; clone size: many; V gene: TRBV6-1; CDR3 protein: CASSETGYEQYF; CDR3 DNA: TGTGCCAGCAGTGAGACAGGGTACGAGCAGTACTTC
D gene: -; J gene: TRBJ1-6; clone size: many; V gene: TRBV5-1; CDR3 protein: CASSPGWGNSPLHF; CDR3 DNA: TGCGCCAGCAGCCCAGGGTGGGGGAATTCACCCCTCCACTTT
D gene: -; J gene: TRBJ2-1; clone size: -; V gene: TRBV7-9; CDR3 protein: CAGSLGLANEQFF; CDR3 DNA: TGTGCCGGCAGCTTAGGGCTTGCCAATGAGCAGTTCTTC
D gene: -; J gene: TRBJ2-1; clone size: -; V gene: TRBV10-3; CDR3 protein: CAISESRGVPEQFF; CDR3 DNA: TGTGCCATCAGTGAGTCGAGAGGGGTCCCTGAGCAGTTCTTC
D gene: TRBD2; J gene: TRBJ2-1; clone size: many; V gene: TRBV3-1; CDR3 protein: CASSRLAGGPSEQFF; CDR3 DNA: TGTGCCAGCAGTCGACTAGCGGGAGGGCCAAGTGAGCAGTTCTTC
D gene: -; J gene: TRBJ2-5; clone size: few; V gene: TRBV20-1; CDR3 protein: CSCARLGGETQYF; CDR3 DNA: TGCAGTTGCGCGCGTTTGGGGGGAGAGACCCAGTACTTC
D gene: TRBD2; J gene: TRBJ2-3; clone size: many; V gene: TRBV25-1; CDR3 protein: CATTGVGSGGATRADTQYF; CDR3 DNA: TGTGCCACGACCGGAGTGGGTAGCGGGGGGGCCACGCGGGCAGATACGCAGTATTTT
D gene: -; J gene: TRBJ1-5; clone size: many; V gene: TRBV5-1; CDR3 protein: CASRRQAVVKPQHF; CDR3 DNA: TGCGCCAGCAGGCGGCAGGCCGTGGTGAAGCCCCAGCATTTT
D gene: -; J gene: TRBJ2-3; clone size: many; V gene: TRBV5-1; CDR3 protein: CASSLRVQPSTDTQYF; CDR3 DNA: TGCGCCAGCAGCTTGCGGGTTCAGCCTAGCACAGATACGCAGTATTTT
D gene: -; J gene: TRBJ2-1; clone size: many; V gene: TRBV12-3/TRBV12-4; CDR3 protein: CASSPLSNEQFF; CDR3 DNA: TGTGCCAGCAGCCCCCTCTCGAATGAGCAGTTCTTC
D gene: -; J gene: TRBJ1-5; clone size: few; V gene: TRBV5-5; CDR3 protein: CASSSGPVLINQPQHF; CDR3 DNA: TGTGCCAGCAGCTCAGGGCCAGTACTTATCAATCAGCCCCAGCATTTT
D gene: -; J gene: TRBJ2-3; clone size: many; V gene: TRBV3-1; CDR3 protein: CASSQLLPDTQYF; CDR3 DNA: TGTGCCAGCAGCCAACTTCTCCCGGATACGCAGTATTTT
D gene: TRBD2; J gene: TRBJ2-3; clone size: many; V gene: TRBV29-1; CDR3 protein: CSANPGLAGGTSSTDTQYF; CDR3 DNA: TGCAGCGCAAACCCGGGACTAGCGGGGGGAACCTCTAGCACAGATACGCAGTATTTT
D gene: -; J gene: TRBJ2-1; clone size: many; V gene: TRBV7-7; CDR3 protein: CASSPDPGDYNEQFF; CDR3 DNA: TGTGCCAGCAGCCCCGATCCCGGAGACTACAATGAGCAGTTCTTC
D gene: TRBD2; J gene: TRBJ2-5; clone size: many; V gene: TRBV7-2; CDR3 protein: CASSFPGGETQYF; CDR3 DNA: TGTGCCAGCAGCTTTCCGGGGGGGGAGACCCAGTACTTC
D gene: -; J gene: TRBJ2-7; clone size: -; V gene: TRBV20-1; CDR3 protein: CSARWGNSYEQYF; CDR3 DNA: TGCAGTGCTAGGTGGGGCAACTCCTACGAGCAGTACTTC
D gene: TRBD1; J gene: TRBJ2-6; clone size: many; V gene: TRBV24-1; CDR3 protein: CATSDGTGTGANVLTF; CDR3 DNA: TGTGCCACCAGTGATGGGACAGGGACTGGGGCCAACGTCCTGACTTTC
D gene: -; J gene: TRBJ2-3; clone size: -; V gene: TRBV6-1; CDR3 protein: CASIPGIGGSDTQYF; CDR3 DNA: TGTGCCAGCATACCCGGGATCGGAGGTTCGGATACGCAGTATTTT
D gene: -; J gene: TRBJ2-2; clone size: -; V gene: TRBV7-9; CDR3 protein: CASTISRGQRNTGELFF; CDR3 DNA: TGTGCCAGCACTATAAGCCGGGGCCAGCGGAACACCGGGGAGCTGTTTTTT
D gene: -; J gene: TRBJ2-2; clone size: many; V gene: TRBV10-3; CDR3 protein: CAISQRGPPTGELFF; CDR3 DNA: TGTGCCATCAGCCAACGGGGGCCTCCCACCGGGGAGCTGTTTTTT
D gene: -; J gene: TRBJ2-1; clone size: many; V gene: TRBV29-1; CDR3 protein: CSVGGEQFF; CDR3 DNA: TGCAGCGTTGGGGGTGAGCAGTTCTTC
D gene: TRBD2; J gene: TRBJ2-7; clone size: many; V gene: TRBV5-1; CDR3 protein: CASSWDPGTSGEGEQYF; CDR3 DNA: TGCGCCAGCAGCTGGGACCCCGGGACTAGCGGCGAGGGCGAGCAGTACTTC
D gene: TRBD1; J gene: TRBJ2-5; clone size: many; V gene: TRBV2; CDR3 protein: CASSEDREKTQYF; CDR3 DNA: TGTGCCAGCAGTGAGGACAGGGAGAAGACCCAGTACTTC
D gene: -; J gene: TRBJ2-1; clone size: many; V gene: TRBV5-6; CDR3 protein: CASCPQGSSYNEQFF; CDR3 DNA: TGTGCCAGCTGCCCTCAGGGGAGTTCCTACAATGAGCAGTTCTTC